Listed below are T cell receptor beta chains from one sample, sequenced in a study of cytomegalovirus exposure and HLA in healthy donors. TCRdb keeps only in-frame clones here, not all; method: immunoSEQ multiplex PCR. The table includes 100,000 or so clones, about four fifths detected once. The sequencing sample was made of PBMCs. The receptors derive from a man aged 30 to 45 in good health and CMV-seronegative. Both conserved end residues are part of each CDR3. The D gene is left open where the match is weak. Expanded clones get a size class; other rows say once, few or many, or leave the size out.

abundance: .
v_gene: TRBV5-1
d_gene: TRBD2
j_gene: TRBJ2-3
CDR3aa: CASSLGLAGGLTDTQYF
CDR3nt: TGCGCCAGCAGCTTGGGTTTGGCGGGAGGCCTCACAGATACGCAGTATTTT

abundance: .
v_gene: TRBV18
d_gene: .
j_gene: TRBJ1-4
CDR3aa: CASSTGGTNEKLFF
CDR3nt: TGTGCCAGCTCAACCGGGGGGACTAATGAAAAACTGTTTTTT

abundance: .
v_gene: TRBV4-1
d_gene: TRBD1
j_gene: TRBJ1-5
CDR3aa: CASSQVTGQGSQPQHF
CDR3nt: TGCGCCAGCAGCCAGGTTACGGGACAGGGGTCTCAGCCCCAGCATTTT

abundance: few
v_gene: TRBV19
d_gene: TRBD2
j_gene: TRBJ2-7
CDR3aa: CASSIDAPSAGGTHYEQYF
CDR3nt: TGTGCCAGTAGTATAGATGCCCCCTCTGCGGGAGGGACCCACTACGAGCAGTACTTC

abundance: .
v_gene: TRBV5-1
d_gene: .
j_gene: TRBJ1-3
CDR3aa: CASSFSPGVAGNTIYF
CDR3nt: TGCGCCAGCAGCTTCTCCCCAGGGGTTGCTGGAAACACCATATATTTT

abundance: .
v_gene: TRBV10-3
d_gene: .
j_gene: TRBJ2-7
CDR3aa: CAISPRGYEQYF
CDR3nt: TGTGCCATCAGCCCCAGGGGCTACGAGCAGTACTTC

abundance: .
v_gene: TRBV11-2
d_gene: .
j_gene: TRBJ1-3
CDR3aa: CASSTSADTIYF
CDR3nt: TGTGCCAGCAGCACATCAGCGGACACCATATATTTT

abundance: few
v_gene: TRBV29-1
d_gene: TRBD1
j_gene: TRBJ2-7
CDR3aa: CSVVGRGLYEQYF
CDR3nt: TGCAGCGTTGTGGGAAGGGGGCTCTACGAGCAGTACTTC

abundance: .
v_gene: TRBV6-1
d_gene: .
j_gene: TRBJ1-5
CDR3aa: CASSESGGLSNQPQNF
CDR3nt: TGTGCCAGCAGTGAAAGCGGGGGGCTAAGCAATCAGCCCCAGAATTTT

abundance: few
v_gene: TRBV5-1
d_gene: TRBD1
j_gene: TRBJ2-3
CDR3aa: CASKTGGFTDTQYF
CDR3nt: TGCGCCAGTAAAACAGGGGGCTTCACAGATACGCAGTATTTT

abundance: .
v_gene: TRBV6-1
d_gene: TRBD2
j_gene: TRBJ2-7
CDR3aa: CASSEAGGIYEQYF
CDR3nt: TGTGCCAGCAGTGAAGCGGGGGGGATCTACGAGCAGTACTTC

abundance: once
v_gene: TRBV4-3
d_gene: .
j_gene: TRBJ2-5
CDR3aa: CASSQERGQETQYF
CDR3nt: TGCGCCAGCAGCCAAGAAAGGGGGCAAGAGACCCAGTACTTC

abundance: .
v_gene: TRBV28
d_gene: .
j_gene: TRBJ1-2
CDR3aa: CASSPRVYGYTF
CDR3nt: TGTGCCAGCAGTCCCCGGGTCTATGGCTACACCTTC

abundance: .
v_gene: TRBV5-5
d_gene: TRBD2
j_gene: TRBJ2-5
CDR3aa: CASSLPTSGGDQYF
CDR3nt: TGTGCCAGCAGCTTACCCACTAGCGGGGGGGACCAGTACTTC

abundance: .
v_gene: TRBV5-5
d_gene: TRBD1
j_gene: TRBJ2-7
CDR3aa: CASSHLMSRGTYEQYF
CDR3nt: TGTGCCAGCAGCCACCTTATGAGCAGGGGGACCTACGAGCAGTACTTC

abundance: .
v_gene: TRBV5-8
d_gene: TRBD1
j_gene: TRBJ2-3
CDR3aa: CASSTDRGLTDTQYF
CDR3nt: TGTGCCAGCAGCACCGACAGGGGGCTAACAGATACGCAGTATTTT

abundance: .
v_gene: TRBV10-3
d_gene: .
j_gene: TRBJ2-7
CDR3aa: CAISPRDEQYF
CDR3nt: TGTGCCATCAGCCCTCGGGATGAGCAGTACTTC

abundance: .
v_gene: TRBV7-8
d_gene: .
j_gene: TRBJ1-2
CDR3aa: CASSLVGGLGGGYTF
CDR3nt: TGTGCCAGCAGCTTAGTTGGAGGGCTGGGGGGTGGCTACACCTTC

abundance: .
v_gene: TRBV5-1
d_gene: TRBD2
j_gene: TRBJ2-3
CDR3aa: CASSWQDGLGAGGSTDTQYF
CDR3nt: TGCGCCAGCAGCTGGCAGGACGGACTGGGGGCGGGGGGCAGCACAGATACGCAGTATTTT

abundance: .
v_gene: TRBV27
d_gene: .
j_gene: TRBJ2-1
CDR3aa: CASNYQDEQFF
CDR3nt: TGTGCCAGCAACTATCAAGATGAGCAGTTCTTC

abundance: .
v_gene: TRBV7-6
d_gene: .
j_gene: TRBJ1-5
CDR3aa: CASSFYGGTRSNQPQHF
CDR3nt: TGTGCCAGCAGCTTTTATGGAGGGACCCGTAGCAATCAGCCCCAGCATTTT

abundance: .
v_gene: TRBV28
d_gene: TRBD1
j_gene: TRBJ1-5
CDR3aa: CASSPPDRDSQPQHF
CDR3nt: TGTGCCAGCAGTCCCCCCGACAGGGATAGTCAGCCCCAGCATTTT

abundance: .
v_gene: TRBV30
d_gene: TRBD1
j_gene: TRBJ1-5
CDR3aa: CAWSLGTGTQPQHF
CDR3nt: TGTGCCTGGAGTTTAGGGACAGGGACACAGCCCCAGCATTTT

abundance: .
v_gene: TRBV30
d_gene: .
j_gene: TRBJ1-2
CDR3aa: CAWSATGLGGYTF
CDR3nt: TGTGCCTGGAGCGCTACAGGGTTGGGGGGCTACACCTTC

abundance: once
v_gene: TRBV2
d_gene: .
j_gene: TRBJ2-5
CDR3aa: CASSDRGETQYF
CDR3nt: TGTGCCAGCAGTGACAGGGGAGAGACCCAGTACTTC

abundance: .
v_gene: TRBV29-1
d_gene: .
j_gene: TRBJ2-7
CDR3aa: CSTQGTSEQYF
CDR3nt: TGCAGCACCCAGGGCACATCCGAGCAGTACTTC

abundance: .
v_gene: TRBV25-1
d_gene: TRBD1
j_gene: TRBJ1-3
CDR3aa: CASSDAGGNTIYF
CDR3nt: TGTGCCAGCAGCGATGCAGGGGGGAACACCATATATTTT

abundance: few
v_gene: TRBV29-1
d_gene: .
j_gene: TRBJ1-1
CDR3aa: CSVEESAGLEAFF
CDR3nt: TGCAGCGTTGAAGAGTCGGCAGGGCTTGAAGCTTTCTTT

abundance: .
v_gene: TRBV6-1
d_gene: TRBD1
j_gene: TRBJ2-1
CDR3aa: CASSGRGTGYNEQFF
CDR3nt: TGTGCCAGCAGTGGTAGGGGGACAGGGTACAATGAGCAGTTCTTC

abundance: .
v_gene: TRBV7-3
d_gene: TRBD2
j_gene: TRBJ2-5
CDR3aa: CASSRGLAGPSTETQYF
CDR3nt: TGTGCCAGCAGCCGGGGACTAGCGGGGCCCTCAACAGAGACCCAGTACTTC

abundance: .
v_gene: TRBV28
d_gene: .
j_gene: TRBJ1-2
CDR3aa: CASRRQSNYGYTF
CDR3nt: TGTGCCAGCAGGAGACAATCTAACTATGGCTACACCTTC

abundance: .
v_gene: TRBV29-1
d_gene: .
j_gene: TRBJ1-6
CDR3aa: CSVEQGQGQSPLHF
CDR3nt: TGCAGCGTTGAACAGGGGCAGGGGCAATCACCCCTCCACTTT

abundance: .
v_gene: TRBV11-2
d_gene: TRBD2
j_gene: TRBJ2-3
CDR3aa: CASSPIASGRATDTQYF
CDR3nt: TGTGCCAGCAGCCCCATAGCTAGCGGGAGGGCCACAGATACGCAGTATTTT

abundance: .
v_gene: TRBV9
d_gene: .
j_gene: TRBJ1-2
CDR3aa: CASSVGSVLASGYTF
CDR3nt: TGTGCCAGCAGCGTAGGGTCCGTTCTCGCGAGCGGCTACACCTTC

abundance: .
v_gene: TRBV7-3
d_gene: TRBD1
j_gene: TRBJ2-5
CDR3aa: CASSPNPGTGETQYF
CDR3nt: TGTGCCAGCAGCCCCAACCCCGGGACAGGAGAGACCCAGTACTTC

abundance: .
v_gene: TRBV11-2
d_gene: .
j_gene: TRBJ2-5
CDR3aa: CASSSGYQETQYF
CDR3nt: TGTGCCAGCAGCTCCGGGTACCAAGAGACCCAGTACTTC

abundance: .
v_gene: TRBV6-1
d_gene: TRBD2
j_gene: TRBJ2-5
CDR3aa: CASHSGLAGVETQYF
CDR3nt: TGTGCCAGCCACTCGGGACTAGCGGGAGTAGAGACCCAGTACTTC

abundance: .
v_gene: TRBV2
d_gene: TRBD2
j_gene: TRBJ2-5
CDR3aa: CASSALAGDVETQYF
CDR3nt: TGTGCCAGCAGTGCATTAGCGGGAGATGTCGAGACCCAGTACTTC

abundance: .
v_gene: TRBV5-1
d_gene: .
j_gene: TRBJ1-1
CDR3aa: CASSYGGGGAEAFF
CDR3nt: TGCGCCAGCAGCTACGGAGGCGGGGGCGCTGAAGCTTTCTTT

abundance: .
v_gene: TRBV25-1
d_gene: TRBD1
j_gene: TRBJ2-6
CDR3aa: CASSGSDRGWANVLTF
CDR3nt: TGTGCCAGCAGTGGATCGGACAGGGGCTGGGCCAACGTCCTGACTTTC

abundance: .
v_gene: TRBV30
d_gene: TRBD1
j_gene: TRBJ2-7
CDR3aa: CAWSNQGDGEQYF
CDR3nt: TGTGCCTGGAGCAACCAGGGGGATGGCGAGCAGTACTTC

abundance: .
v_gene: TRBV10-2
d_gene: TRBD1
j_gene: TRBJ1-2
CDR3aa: CASSSSPGQGYGYTF
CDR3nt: TGCGCCAGCAGTTCCTCACCGGGACAGGGCTATGGCTACACCTTC